This entry describes one T cell receptor (beta chain). This record comes from a study of shared clonotypes between healthy human individuals. CDR3 length equals 13 residues. V gave up 6 bases and J gave up 1 base, with 13 bases separating them. Germline V gene data show CDR1 as SQVTM and CDR2 as ANQGSEA. Measured with immunoSEQ multiplex PCR; TCRdb has only the in-frame clones, and not every one. The data show roughly 1,500,000 clones, roughly 98.5% seen once. V gene TRBV29-1 combines with J gene TRBJ2-7, with D unclear. This TCR was sampled from a man younger than 45 in good health. Sequenced input: naive CD4+ T cells sorted from blood. Subset defined: CD45RA+ positively selected. The DNA for the CDR3 is TGCAGCGTCCAGCCCGACGGGTCCTACGAGCAGTACTTC. It translates to CSVQPDGSYEQYF.